These 21 T cell receptor beta chains were all obtained from the same sample, sequenced in a study of spatial heterogeneity in lung cancer. The time point was: blood at routine non-recurrence follow-up after resection. TCRs were sequenced from unsorted whole RNA of tumor, nontumor lung or PBMC. TCRdb re-analysed the 5' RACE reads in MiXCR, keeping a single row per CDR3 protein. The data show around 110,000 distinct CDR3 sequences, approximately 12% seen once. Specimen: PBMCs, collected at follow-up. The receptors were gathered from a male donor with early-stage non-small cell lung cancer.

This clonotype showed up many times. The V and J genes are TRBV29-1 and TRBJ1-1; possibly TRBD1 for D (5 bases). The CDR3 spans 13 residues. Germline V gene data show CDR1 as SQVTM and CDR2 as ANQGSEA. The chain's CDR3 is CTANRQMNTEAFF. CDR3 DNA: TGCACCGCTAACAGGCAAATGAACACTGAAGCTTTCTTT. Looking up the rest from reference TRBV29-1 and TRBJ1-1 gives the full variable domain: SAVISQKPSRDICQRGTSLTIQCQVDSQVTMMFWYRQQPGQSLTLIATANQGSEATYESGFVIDKFPISRPNLTFSTLTVSNMSPEDSSIYLCTANRQMNTEAFFGQGTRLTVV.

This chain uses TRBV21-1 with TRBJ2-7; the D segment call TRBD1 is taken from the table without a DNA check. TRBV21-1 is a pseudogene segment. The CDR3 is 15 amino acids. The CDR3 nucleotides read TGTGCCAGCAGCCCGCCAGGACAGCCTCCCTACGAGCAGTACTTC. Its translation: CASSPPGQPPYEQYF.

This clonotype was counted ten times or more. The chain carries TRBV20-1 and TRBJ1-5, with D possibly being TRBD1 (6 bases). The V gene lost 0 bases and the J gene lost 4 bases, with 10 bases spanning the gap. The CDR3 has 14 amino acids. Looked up from germline, CDR1 is DFQATT and CDR2 is SNEGSKA (reference sequence). CDR3 loop: CSARDRGGNQPQHF. DNA for the CDR3: TGCAGTGCTAGAGATCGAGGGGGGAATCAGCCCCAGCATTTT.

This clonotype has just a few counts. This chain connects TRBV6-6 to TRBJ1-6, with 7 bases that match TRBD1. V lost 2 bases to trimming and J lost 15 bases; unmatched junction nucleotides: 10. Germline CDR1 and CDR2: MNHNY and SVGAGI (reference sequence). This CDR3 is built from 14 residues. The CDR3: CASSYGTAVPNLHF. Here the CDR3 DNA reads TGTGCCAGCAGTTACGGGACAGCAGTCCCCAACCTCCACTTT.

The V call is TRBV15, the J call TRBJ1-1; 7 nucleotides agree with TRBD1. Trimming removed 0 bases from V and 5 bases from J; junction bases left unmatched: 9. The CDR3 is 16 residues long. Germline V gene lookup returns CDR1 LNHNV and CDR2 YYDKDF (reference sequence). CDR3 DNA sequence: TGTGCCACCAGCAGAGATAGTTCCAGGGGGTTGACTGAAGCTTTCTTT. The encoded protein is CATSRDSSRGLTEAFF.

This clonotype was detected many times. The chain carries TRBV9 and TRBJ2-3; 7 nucleotides line up with TRBD2. With 1 base clipped from V and 6 bases from J, the junction kept 5 bases outside the gene matches. This CDR3 spans 14 amino acids. Germline-derived CDR1 and CDR2 are SGDLS and YYNGEE. Written as DNA, the CDR3 is TGTGCCAGCAGCGTAAGCGGGGTTCAGGATACGCAGTATTTT. It is translated as CASSVSGVQDTQYF.

This clonotype was seen a handful of times. The V gene is TRBV6-5, the J gene TRBJ2-1; 7 bases agree with TRBD1. From germline, CDR1 is MNHEY and CDR2 SVGAGI. This CDR3 contains 16 residues. Germline trimming cut 6 bases from V and 0 bases from J; bases unmatched to any gene: 8. DNA for the CDR3: TGTGCCAGCAGAACCCCGGGACAGAGCTCCTACAATGAGCAGTTCTTC. Translation gives CASRTPGQSSYNEQFF.

In this sample, this clonotype turned up a few times. The chain combines TRBV7-9 with TRBJ2-1, with D perhaps TRBD1 (5 bases). The length of the CDR3 is 11 residues. Germline V lookup: CDR1 SEHNR, CDR2 FQNEAQ (reference sequence). Trimming cost V 3 bases and J 14 bases, with 11 bases left between them. The CDR3 DNA is TGTGCCAGCAGCTTCCAGGGTGTAAAGTTCTTC. This encodes CASSFQGVKFF.

The chain combines TRBV18 with TRBJ1-6; D is unresolved. Per the germline V gene, CDR1 is KGHSH and CDR2 is LQKENI. This CDR3 is 13 amino acids long. With 2 bases removed from V and 8 bases from J, the gap between germline ends came to 7 bases. The CDR3 here is CASSPELDSPLHF. Written as DNA, the CDR3 is TGTGCCAGCTCACCAGAACTGGATTCACCCCTCCACTTT. The entire variable domain, with the rest obtained from reference TRBV18 and TRBJ1-6, is as follows: NAGVMQNPRHLVRRRGQEARLRCSPMKGHSHVYWYRQLPEEGLKFMVYLQKENIIDESGMPKERFSAEFPKEGPSILRIQQVVRGDSAAYFCASSPELDSPLHFGNGTRLTVT.

V usage is TRBV6-1 and J usage is TRBJ2-2; D remains ambiguous. The CDR3 spans 12 residues. In germline, CDR1 is MNHNS, CDR2 SASEGT. V gave up 10 bases and J gave up 5 bases, with 11 bases separating them. The CDR3 loop reads CATPLRTGELFF. The CDR3 bases are TGTGCCACCCCCCTTAGGACCGGGGAGCTGTTTTTT.

Ten or more counts support this clonotype. The rearrangement links TRBV3-1 to TRBJ1-2; D not certain. The CDR3 consists of 14 residues. Per germline, CDR1 LGHDT and CDR2 YNNKEL (reference sequence). V was cut by 1 base and J by 4 bases, with 10 bases left in between. CDR3 loop: CASSQAGLPYGYTF. CDR3 coding DNA: TGTGCCAGCAGCCAAGCGGGCCTACCCTATGGCTACACCTTC.

This clonotype was picked up a small number of times. CDR3 sequence (DNA): TGTGCCAGCAGTTACCCGAACACCGGGGAGCTGTTTTTT. Residues: CASSYPNTGELFF. This sequence joins TRBV6-5 and TRBJ2-2; D unresolved. Germline V gene lookup returns CDR1 MNHEY and CDR2 SVGAGI. The CDR3 covers 13 residues. V was pared by 2 bases and J by 0 bases, with 1 base between.

The chain recombines TRBV5-1 with TRBJ2-5; no definite D call. The germline gives CDR1 SGHRS, CDR2 YFSETQ. CDR3 length: 12 residues. Trimming took off 3 bases at V and 5 bases at J, with 8 bases between the two ends. DNA of the CDR3: TGCGCCAGCAGCTCTCTGCGGGAGACCCAGTACTTC. This gives the protein CASSSLRETQYF.

A few counts support this clonotype. This CDR3 reads CASRLDTTYEQYF. The CDR3 DNA reads TGCGCCAGCAGACTGGACACGACCTACGAGCAGTACTTC. This chain links TRBV5-1 with TRBJ2-7, with a possible D match to TRBD1 (5 bases). This CDR3 region has 13 residues. V dropped 5 bases and J dropped 2 bases, with 11 bases sitting between them. Germline CDR1 and CDR2: SGHRS and YFSETQ. The full variable domain, in which reference TRBV5-1 and TRBJ2-7 provide the parts outside the CDR3, is KAGVTQTPRYLIKTRGQQVTLSCSPISGHRSVSWYQQTPGQGLQFLFEYFSETQRNKGNFPGRFSGRQFSNSRSEMNVSTLELGDSALYLCASRLDTTYEQYFGPGTRLTVT.

The genes are TRBV5-4 and TRBJ1-6; D gene uncertain. Germline V lookup: CDR1 SGHNT, CDR2 YYREEE (reference sequence). The CDR3 sequence is 13 residues long. V was pared by 2 bases and J by 9 bases, with 9 bases between. The CDR3 DNA is TGTGCCAGCAGCTTTAATAGGCGTTCACCCCTCCACTTT. It translates to CASSFNRRSPLHF.

This chain connects TRBV15 to TRBJ1-2, with TRBD1 matching over 8 bases. Trimming at V came to 5 bases and at J to 2 bases, leaving 10 bases not matched to a gene. This CDR3 is 16 amino acids long. Germline CDR1 reads LNHNV; CDR2 reads YYDKDF (reference sequence). The DNA for the CDR3 is TGTGCCACCAGCCCCAGCCGGGACAGGAGCAACTATGGCTACACCTTC. Translating it yields CATSPSRDRSNYGYTF. Combining the CDR3 with reference TRBV15 and TRBJ1-2 gives the whole variable domain DAMVIQNPRYQVTQFGKPVTLSCSQTLNHNVMYWYQQKSSQAPKLLFHYYDKDFNNEADTPDNFQSRRPNTSFCFLDIRSPGLGDTAMYLCATSPSRDRSNYGYTFGSGTRLTVV.

This clonotype was counted between two and nine times. The chain couples TRBV3-1 to TRBJ2-1, with a possible D match to TRBD1 (5 bases). Trimming pared 1 base from V and 7 bases from J, leaving 20 bases between. Germline lookup yields CDR1 LGHDT and CDR2 YNNKEL (reference sequence). This CDR3 region has 17 residues. The CDR3 bases are TGTGCCAGCAGCCAAGGTGGGGCAATCATCAAGGTTAATGAGCAGTTCTTC. It encodes CASSQGGAIIKVNEQFF.

A few counts support this clonotype. This chain links TRBV6-1 with TRBJ1-4, with D possibly being TRBD1 (5 bases). Trimming left V 8 bases short and J 6 bases short, with 13 bases between. Germline V gene lookup returns CDR1 MNHNS and CDR2 SASEGT. This CDR3 is built from 13 residues. CDR3 amino acids: CASERSGDEKLFF. The CDR3 DNA sequence: TGTGCCAGCGAACGGTCGGGGGATGAAAAACTGTTTTTT.

This clonotype was found many times. CDR3 nucleotides: TGTGCCAGCAGCCTCCCCCTGGGCTCTGAAGCTTTCTTT. Residues: CASSLPLGSEAFF. V usage is TRBV28 and J usage is TRBJ1-1; D remains ambiguous. The germline gives CDR1 MDHEN, CDR2 SYDVKM. The CDR3 contains 13 residues. The V and J ends lost 6 bases and 6 bases respectively, with 14 bases between them.

The table lists this clonotype with many counts. Here the CDR3 DNA reads TGTGCCAGCAGGCTCAGCGGGGGGGCCGGTGAGCAGTTCTTC. Its translation: CASRLSGGAGEQFF. The chain carries TRBV2 and TRBJ2-1, with TRBD2 matching over 10 bases. Unmatched junction bases numbered 8, after V lost 6 bases and J lost 9 bases. Germline V gene data show CDR1 as SNHLY and CDR2 as FYNNEI. The CDR3 is 14 residues long.

This clonotype was observed a handful of times. An end of the junction differs from the germline gene, which may be a read error. This chain joins TRBV20-1 and TRBJ2-7; D ambiguous. This CDR3 spans 13 amino acids. The germline gives CDR1 DFQATT, CDR2 SNEGSKA (reference sequence). CDR3 in amino acids: CSASGQSPVSTDF. For the CDR3, the DNA is TGCAGTGCTTCGGGCCAGTCACCGGTCTCGACGGACTTC.